A single T cell receptor beta chain is shown here with its context. The antigen remains unidentified. Germline CDR1 reads SGHTA; CDR2 reads FQGNSA. This CDR3 has 13 residues. The ends lost 5 bases at V and 6 bases at J; junction bases unmatched: 5. 5'RACE template switching produced TCR cDNA carrying a universal primer site and UMIs. TCRdb processed the 5' RACE reads anew with MiXCR; each CDR3 protein has one entry. This table has roughly 310,000 distinct CDR3 sequences, 8% to 10% appearing once. This record comes from a study of T cells after yellow fever vaccination. The study's findings and limits: The CD4 and CD8 compartments had a small share of their clonotypes in common. Re-detected after boosting: most primary clones, almost 97% of CD4 and around 86% of CD8.

The gene calls are TRBV7-2 and TRBJ2-7; TRBD1 aligns across 9 bases. The sequence was obtained from a young man who received the YFV17D yellow fever vaccine. The sample in question was PBMCs, obtained on the day of the first yellow fever vaccination. DNA for the CDR3: TGTGCCAGCAGCCGGGACAGGGTAAGCGAGCAGTACGTC. Its translation is CASSRDRVSEQYV.